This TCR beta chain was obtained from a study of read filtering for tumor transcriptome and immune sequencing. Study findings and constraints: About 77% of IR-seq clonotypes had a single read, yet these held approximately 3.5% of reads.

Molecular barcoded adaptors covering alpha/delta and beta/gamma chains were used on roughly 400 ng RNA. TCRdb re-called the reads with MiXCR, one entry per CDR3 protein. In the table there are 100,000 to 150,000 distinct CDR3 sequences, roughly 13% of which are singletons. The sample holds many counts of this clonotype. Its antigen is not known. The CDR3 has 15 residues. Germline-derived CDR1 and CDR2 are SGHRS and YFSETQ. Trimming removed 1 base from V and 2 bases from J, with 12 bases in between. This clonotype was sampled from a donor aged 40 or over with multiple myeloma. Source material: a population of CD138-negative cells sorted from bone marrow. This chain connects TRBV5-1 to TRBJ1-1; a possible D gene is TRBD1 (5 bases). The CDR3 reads CASSLRTRGNTEAFF. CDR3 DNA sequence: TGCGCCAGCAGCTTGAGGACACGGGGAAACACTGAAGCTTTCTTT.